Reported below is one T cell receptor (beta chain). Profiled with immunoSEQ multiplex PCR; TCRdb holds only in-frame clones, not every one. The sample yields approximately 150,000 clones, about 86% seen once. This sample was taken from a study of blood T cell repertoires in COVID-19. Study overall: Samples taken during acute and convalescent COVID-19 were collected in the United States, Italy and Spain.

Germline assignment: CDR1 SGHNT and CDR2 YENEEA. The CDR3 runs to 16 residues. Trimming cost V 0 bases and J 4 bases; bases outside gene matches: 5. The chain carries TRBV11-3 and TRBJ2-1; the match to TRBD2 covers 8 bases. What was sequenced was peripheral blood. The receptor's source is a woman older than 75 with acute or convalescent COVID-19. CDR3 in amino acids: CASSLDGGASYNEQFF. CDR3 coding DNA: TGTGCCAGCAGCTTAGACGGGGGGGCCTCTTACAATGAGCAGTTCTTC.